The T cell receptor (beta chain) under discussion was sequenced for a study of blood T cell repertoires in COVID-19. Background on the study: Acute-phase and convalescent COVID-19 samples originated in the United States, Italy and Spain. From T cells, B-cell-depleted T cells, or PBMCs came the material, which was cDNA or gDNA.

Germline CDR1 is LGHDT and CDR2 is YNNKEL (reference sequence). The CDR3 contains 15 residues. Trimming left V 1 base short and J 4 bases short, with 13 bases between. Original methodology: Estimation of nucleated cell counts relied on the amplification of reference gene primers. Using immunoSEQ multiplex PCR, the repertoire was profiled, and TCRdb retains in-frame clones only, with some absent. Clone size and V and J calls were adopted from that table, with D and trimming inferred from the DNA. The sample lists roughly 300,000 clones, less than 90% occurring once. The chain employs TRBV3-1 (or the pseudogene TRBV3-2) and TRBJ2-5; D ambiguous. The receptor was derived from a human donor in a cohort sampled during active COVID-19. The sequenced sample was peripheral blood. CDR3 residues: CASSQVLPEVETQYF. Here the CDR3 DNA reads TGTGCCAGCAGCCAAGTTCTACCTGAGGTAGAGACCCAGTACTTC.